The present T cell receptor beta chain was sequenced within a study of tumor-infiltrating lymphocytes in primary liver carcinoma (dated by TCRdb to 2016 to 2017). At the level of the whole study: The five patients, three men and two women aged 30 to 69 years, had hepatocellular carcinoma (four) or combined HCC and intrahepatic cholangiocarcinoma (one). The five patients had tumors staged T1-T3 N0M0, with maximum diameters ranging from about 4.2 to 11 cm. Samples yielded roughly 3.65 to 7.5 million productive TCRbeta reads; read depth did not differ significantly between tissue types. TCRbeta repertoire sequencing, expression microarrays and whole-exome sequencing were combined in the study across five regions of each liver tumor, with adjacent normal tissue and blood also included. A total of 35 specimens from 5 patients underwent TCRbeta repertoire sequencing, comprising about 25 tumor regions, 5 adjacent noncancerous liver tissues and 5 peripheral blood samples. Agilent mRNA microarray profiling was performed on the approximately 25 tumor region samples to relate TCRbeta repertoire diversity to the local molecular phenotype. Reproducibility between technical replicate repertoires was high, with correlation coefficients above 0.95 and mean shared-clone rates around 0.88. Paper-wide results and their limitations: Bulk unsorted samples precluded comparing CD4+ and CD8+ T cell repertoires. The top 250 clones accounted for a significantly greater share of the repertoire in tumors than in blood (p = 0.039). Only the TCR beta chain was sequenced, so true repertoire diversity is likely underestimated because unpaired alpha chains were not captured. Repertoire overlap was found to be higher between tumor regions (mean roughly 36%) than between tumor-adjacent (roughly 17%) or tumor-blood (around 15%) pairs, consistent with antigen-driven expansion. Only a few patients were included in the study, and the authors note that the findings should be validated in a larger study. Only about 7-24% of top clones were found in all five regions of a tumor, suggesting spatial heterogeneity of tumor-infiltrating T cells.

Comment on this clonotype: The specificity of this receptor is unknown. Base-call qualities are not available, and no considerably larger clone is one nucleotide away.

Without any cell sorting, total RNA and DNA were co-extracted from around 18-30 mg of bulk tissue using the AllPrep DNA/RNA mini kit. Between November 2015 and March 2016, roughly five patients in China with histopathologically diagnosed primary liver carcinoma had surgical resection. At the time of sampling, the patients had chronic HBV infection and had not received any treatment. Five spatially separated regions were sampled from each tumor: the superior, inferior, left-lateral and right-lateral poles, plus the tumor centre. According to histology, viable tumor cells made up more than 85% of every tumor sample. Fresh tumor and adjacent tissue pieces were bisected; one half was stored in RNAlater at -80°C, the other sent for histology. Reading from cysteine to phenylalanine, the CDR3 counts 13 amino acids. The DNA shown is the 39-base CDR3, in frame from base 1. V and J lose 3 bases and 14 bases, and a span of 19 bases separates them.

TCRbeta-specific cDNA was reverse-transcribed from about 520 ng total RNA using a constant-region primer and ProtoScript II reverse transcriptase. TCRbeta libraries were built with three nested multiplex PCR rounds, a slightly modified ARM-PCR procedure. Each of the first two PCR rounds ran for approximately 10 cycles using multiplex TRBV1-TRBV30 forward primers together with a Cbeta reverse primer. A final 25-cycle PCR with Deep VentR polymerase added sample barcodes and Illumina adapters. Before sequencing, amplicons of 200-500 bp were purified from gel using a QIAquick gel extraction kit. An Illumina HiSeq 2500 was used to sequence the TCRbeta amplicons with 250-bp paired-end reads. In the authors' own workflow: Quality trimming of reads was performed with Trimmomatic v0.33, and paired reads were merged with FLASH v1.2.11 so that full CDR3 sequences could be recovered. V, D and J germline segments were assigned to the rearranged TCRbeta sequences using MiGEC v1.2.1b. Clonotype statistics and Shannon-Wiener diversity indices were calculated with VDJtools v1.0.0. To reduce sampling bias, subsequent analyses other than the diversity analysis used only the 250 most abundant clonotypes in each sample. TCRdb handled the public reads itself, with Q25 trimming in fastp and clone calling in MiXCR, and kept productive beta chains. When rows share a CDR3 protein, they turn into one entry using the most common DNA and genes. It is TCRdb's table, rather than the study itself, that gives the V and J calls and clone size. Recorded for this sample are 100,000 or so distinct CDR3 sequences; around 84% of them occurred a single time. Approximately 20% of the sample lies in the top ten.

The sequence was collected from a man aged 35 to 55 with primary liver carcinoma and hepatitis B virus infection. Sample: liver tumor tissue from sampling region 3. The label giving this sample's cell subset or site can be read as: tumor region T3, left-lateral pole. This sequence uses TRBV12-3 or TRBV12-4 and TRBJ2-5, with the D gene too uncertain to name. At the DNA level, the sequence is TGTGCCAGCAGTTTGTCAGGCGTCGAGATCCACTACTTC. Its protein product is CASSLSGVEIHYF.